The 3 T cell receptor beta chains reported below all come from one sample, sequenced in a study of CD8 T cells in ankylosing spondylitis. The study's findings and limits: Roughly 8 highly homologous variants made up a TCR beta motif that seemed to typify ankylosing spondylitis blood.

These TCRs' antigens remain unknown. TCRdb reanalysed the 5' RACE reads using MiXCR and keeps one entry per CDR3 protein. Of hundreds of thousands of distinct CDR3 sequences listed, about an eighth are singletons. Sequencing input: blood, either unsorted or a sorted T cell fraction (not recorded which). The receptors shown here come from a male donor with ankylosing spondylitis.

This clonotype was counted a few times. This chain links TRBV5-1 with TRBJ2-3; possibly TRBD2 for D (5 bases). Germline loops: CDR1 SGHRS, CDR2 YFSETQ. The CDR3 loop spans 19 amino acids. V was clipped by 0 bases and J by 2 bases, with 22 bases between them. The chain's CDR3 is CASSLAASSFSHTTDTQYF. Here the CDR3 DNA reads TGCGCCAGCAGCTTGGCGGCTAGCTCATTTAGCCACACCACAGATACGCAGTATTTT.

Only a few counts were recorded for this clonotype. The chain couples TRBV4-2 to TRBJ1-2; D uncertain. Trimming cost V 4 bases and J 6 bases, with 12 bases left between them. The germline V gene encodes CDR1 LGHNA and CDR2 YNFKEQ. CDR3 length: 13 residues. The chain's CDR3 is CASSPRPADGYTF. Written as DNA, the CDR3 is TGTGCCAGCAGCCCGCGACCCGCTGATGGCTACACCTTC.

The chain combines TRBV7-9 with TRBJ1-3; D not resolved. CDR3 size: 14 residues. V was trimmed by 10 bases and J by 0 bases, leaving 13 bases between them. Germline values: CDR1 SEHNR, CDR2 FQNEAQ (reference sequence). The CDR3 sequence is CAIQLPRSGNTIYF. The CDR3 DNA follows: TGTGCCATTCAACTCCCTCGCTCTGGAAACACCATATATTTT. The variable domain in full, with the rest retrieved from reference TRBV7-9 and TRBJ1-3, is DTGVSQNPRHKITKRGQNVTFRCDPISEHNRLYWYRQTLGQGPEFLTYFQNEAQLEKSRLLSDRFSAERPKGSFSTLEIQRTEQGDSAMYLCAIQLPRSGNTIYFGEGSWLTVV.